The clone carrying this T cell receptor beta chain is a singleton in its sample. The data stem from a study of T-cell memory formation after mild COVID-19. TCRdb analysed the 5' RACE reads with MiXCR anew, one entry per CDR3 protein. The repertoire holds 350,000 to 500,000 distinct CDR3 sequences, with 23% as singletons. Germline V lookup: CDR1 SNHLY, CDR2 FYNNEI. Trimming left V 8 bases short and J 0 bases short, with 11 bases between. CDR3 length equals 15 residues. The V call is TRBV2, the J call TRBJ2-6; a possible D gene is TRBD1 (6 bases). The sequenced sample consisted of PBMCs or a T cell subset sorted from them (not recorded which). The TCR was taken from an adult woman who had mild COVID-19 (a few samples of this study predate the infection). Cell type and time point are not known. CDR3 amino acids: CASALDSSGANVLTF. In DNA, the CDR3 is TGTGCCAGCGCCCTGGACAGCTCTGGGGCCAACGTCCTGACTTTC.